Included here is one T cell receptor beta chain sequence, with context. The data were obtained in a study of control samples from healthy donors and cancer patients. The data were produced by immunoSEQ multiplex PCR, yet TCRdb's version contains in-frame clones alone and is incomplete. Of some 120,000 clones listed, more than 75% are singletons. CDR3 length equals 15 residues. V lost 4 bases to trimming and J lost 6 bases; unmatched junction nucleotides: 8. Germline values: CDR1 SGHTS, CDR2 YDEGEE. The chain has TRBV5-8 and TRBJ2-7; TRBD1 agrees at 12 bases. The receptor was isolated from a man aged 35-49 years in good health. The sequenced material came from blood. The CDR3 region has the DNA TGTGCCAGCAGCGTCCGGGACAGGGGGCGTCGCGAGCAGTACTTC. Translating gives CASSVRDRGRREQYF.